Listed below are T cell receptor beta chains from one sample, sequenced in a study of vaccination and CD4 T cells after COVID-19. The antigens of these receptors remain unknown. Each CDR3 protein gets one entry after TCRdb re-called the PCR reads with MiXCR. The profile shows 9,500 or so distinct CDR3 sequences, more than 60% of them singletons. Specimen: CD4+ T cells from blood, cultured in vitro. The source is a human donor who had recovered from COVID-19. Both conserved end residues are part of each CDR3. D genes are given only for firm matches. The size of a clone is reported for some rows only, either as once, few or many, or as a class for expanded clones.

few	TRBV28	TRBJ1-5	-	TGTGCCAGCAGCCAGGGGATTCAGCCCCAGCATTTT	CASSQGIQPQHF
-	TRBV10-1	TRBJ2-2	-	TGCGCCAGCCCTATCATGGAGGGCTACAAGAACACCGGGGAGCTGTTTTTT	CASPIMEGYKNTGELFF
-	TRBV19	TRBJ1-5	-	TGTGCCAGTAGTATAGGGGATCAGCCCCAGCATTTT	CASSIGDQPQHF
-	TRBV30	TRBJ1-1	TRBD1	TGTGCCTGGAGTGTAGTTTTGGACAGGGTGGCTTTCTTT	CAWSVVLDRVAFF
-	TRBV20-1	TRBJ2-7	-	TGCAGTGCCCGAGGACCCTACGAGCAGTACTTC	CSARGPYEQYF
-	TRBV2	TRBJ2-5	TRBD2	TGTGCCAGCAGCCCCGCGGGGACTAGCGGGGGAGAGACCCAGTACTTC	CASSPAGTSGGETQYF
-	TRBV30	TRBJ2-3	-	TGTGCCTTCGGGGGCCCCGAGGGCTTGGGGACGCAGTATTTT	CAFGGPEGLGTQYF
few	TRBV11-2	TRBJ2-3	-	TGTGCCAGCAGCCCCCGGGCGTATACGCAGTATTTT	CASSPRAYTQYF
-	TRBV28	TRBJ1-2	-	TGTGCCAGCAGCCCGCGGGACTATGGCTACACCTTC	CASSPRDYGYTF
-	TRBV19	TRBJ2-2	-	TGTGCCAGTTCGACCGGGTTTCGAGCCACCGGGGAGCTGTTTTTT	CASSTGFRATGELFF
-	TRBV29-1	TRBJ2-2	TRBD2	TGCAGCGCCGATGAGAGCGGGAGCACCGGGGAGCTGTTTTTT	CSADESGSTGELFF
-	TRBV7-3	TRBJ1-2	-	TGTGCCAGCAGCTTAAGTACAGTCCTTGGCTACACCTTC	CASSLSTVLGYTF
-	TRBV7-6	TRBJ2-5	-	TGTGCCAGCAGCCAGACAGGTTTACAAGAGACCCAGTACTTC	CASSQTGLQETQYF
once	TRBV19	TRBJ1-5	-	TGTGCCAGTAGTTCCCCGTGGGGGGCAAGGAATCAGCCCCAGCATTTT	CASSSPWGARNQPQHF
-	TRBV7-9	TRBJ1-2	TRBD1	TGTGCCAGCAGCTCGAGCCGTCCACAGGGGAGTGATGGCTACACCTTC	CASSSSRPQGSDGYTF
-	TRBV19	TRBJ2-5	-	TGTGCCAGTAGTATGGCAGGTCTCCAAGAGACCCAGTACTTC	CASSMAGLQETQYF
-	TRBV7-2	TRBJ1-1	-	TGTGCCAGCAGCTTGGCGGGCACTGAAGCTTTCTTT	CASSLAGTEAFF
-	TRBV30	TRBJ1-6	-	TGTGCCTGGAGCCTCACCGGGACCGGGGATTCACCCCTCCACTTT	CAWSLTGTGDSPLHF
once	TRBV25-1	TRBJ1-6	TRBD1	TGTGCCAGCAGTGAGGCGGGACAGGGGTATTCACCCCTCCACTTT	CASSEAGQGYSPLHF
few	TRBV6-1	TRBJ2-7	-	TGTGCCAGCAGTGAAGCATCCGGGTACATCTACGAGCAGTACTTC	CASSEASGYIYEQYF
once	TRBV7-3	TRBJ2-7	-	TGTGCCAGCAGCCGAGACGGGGCGCTCTCCTACGAGCAGTACTTC	CASSRDGALSYEQYF
-	TRBV25-1	TRBJ2-5	-	TGTGCCAGCAGTGAAGAAGCGGAGACCCAGTACTTC	CASSEEAETQYF
-	TRBV30	TRBJ1-2	TRBD1	TGTGCCTGTTCAACAGGGGCCCATAACTATGGCTACACCTTC	CACSTGAHNYGYTF
-	TRBV20-1	TRBJ2-7	-	TGCAGTGCTAGAACTGAGTACCTCTACGAGCAGTACTTC	CSARTEYLYEQYF
-	TRBV7-3	TRBJ2-1	-	TGTGCCAGCAGCTTAGAAAGGGGTGTGAATGAGCAGTTCTTC	CASSLERGVNEQFF
-	TRBV6-5	TRBJ2-3	TRBD2	TGTGCCAGCAGTTACGTAGCGGGGGCCACAGATACGCAGTATTTT	CASSYVAGATDTQYF
-	TRBV6-4	TRBJ2-2	-	TGTGCCAGCAGTGACGATTGGGGCGGGGAGCTGTTTTTT	CASSDDWGGELFF
-	TRBV10-3	TRBJ1-6	TRBD1	TGTGCCATCAGTGAGTCGGACAGGGAGAATTCACCCCTCCACTTT	CAISESDRENSPLHF
-	TRBV28	TRBJ1-1	-	TGTGCCAGCAGTTTTTCCATGGGCACTGAAGCTTTCTTT	CASSFSMGTEAFF
-	TRBV19	TRBJ2-3	-	TGTGCCAGTATGGGGGGATTCAGCACAGATACGCAGTATTTT	CASMGGFSTDTQYF
-	TRBV7-2	TRBJ1-5	TRBD1	TGTGCCAGCAACCCGGGACAGGGGTATCAGCCCCAGCATTTT	CASNPGQGYQPQHF
few	TRBV19	TRBJ1-2	TRBD1	TGTGCCAGTAGTTCACAGGGGGCCCGTCACTATGGCTACACCTTC	CASSSQGARHYGYTF
-	TRBV20-1	TRBJ2-7	TRBD2	TGCAGTGCTAGCCCCGGTGGTCTAGCGGGCTACGAGCAGTACTTC	CSASPGGLAGYEQYF
few	TRBV6-1	TRBJ1-2	-	TGTGCCAGCACCTATGTCCCTAGAATGACCTTTGGGGGAGCTAACTATGGCTACACCTTC	CASTYVPRMTFGGANYGYTF
-	TRBV7-7	TRBJ1-1	-	TGTGCTAGCAGCTTAACGACCAACACTGAAGCTTTCTTT	CASSLTTNTEAFF
few	TRBV30	TRBJ1-2	-	TGTGCCTGGGCAGGGTTCTATGGCTACACCTTC	CAWAGFYGYTF
-	TRBV6-1	TRBJ1-5	-	TGTGCCAGCAGTCCAACCTCCCTCAATCAGCCCCAGCATTTT	CASSPTSLNQPQHF
-	TRBV20-1	TRBJ1-2	-	TGCAGTGCTAGAGGAGAGGGGAACTATGGCTACACCTTC	CSARGEGNYGYTF